This entry lists 9 T cell receptor beta chains sequenced from one sample in a study of blood T cell repertoires in COVID-19. Using immunoSEQ multiplex PCR, the repertoire was profiled, and TCRdb retains in-frame clones only, with some absent. Here the sample spans more than 100,000 clones, 80% to 85% being singletons. The sequencing sample was made of peripheral blood. The receptors here all came from a woman under 40 who had recovered from COVID-19.

CDR3 loop: CASRAGTSGGPTDTQYF. The CDR3 DNA reads as TGTGCCAGCAGGGCCGGGACTAGCGGGGGCCCCACAGATACGCAGTATTTT. The J gene is TRBJ2-3, the V gene TRBV2, with 14 bases identical to TRBD2. CDR1 and CDR2 (germline): SNHLY, FYNNEI. J was trimmed by 2 bases and V by 6 bases; bases with no gene match: 7. The CDR3 covers 17 residues.

The chain joins TRBV3-1 (or the pseudogene TRBV3-2) to TRBJ1-2; no clear D gene. The germline V gene encodes CDR1 LGHDT and CDR2 YNNKEL (reference sequence). CDR3 length: 13 residues. The V and J ends lost 0 bases and 5 bases respectively, with 7 bases between them. Here the CDR3 reads CASSQDRGYGYTF. Written as DNA, the CDR3 is TGTGCCAGCAGCCAAGATAGAGGGTATGGCTACACCTTC.

The genes are TRBV15 and TRBJ2-1; D might be TRBD2 (6 bases). V was cut by 4 bases and J by 4 bases, with 26 bases left in between. The CDR3 has 19 amino acids. The germline V gene has CDR1 LNHNV and CDR2 YYDKDF (reference sequence). As DNA, the CDR3 is TGTGCCACCAGCAAGAGAACCCCCGGGGACGGGAGAGGGTACAATGAGCAGTTCTTC. This gives the protein CATSKRTPGDGRGYNEQFF.

V gene TRBV27 combines with J gene TRBJ2-7; possibly TRBD1 for D (6 bases). Trimming left V 4 bases short and J 5 bases short, with 15 bases between. CDR3 length equals 14 residues. Per the germline V gene, CDR1 is MNHEY and CDR2 is SMNVEV (reference sequence). DNA for the CDR3: TGTGCCAGCAGTTCCCTCCCGACAGGACACGAGCAGTACTTC. Residues: CASSSLPTGHEQYF.

This rearrangement joins TRBV21-1 to TRBJ2-3; TRBD1 is the table's D call and was not checked against the DNA. TRBV21-1 is a pseudogene. The CDR3 extends over 16 amino acids. The CDR3 DNA is TGTGCCAGCAGCAAAGTGACAGGGGTGCGCACAGATACGCAGTATTTT. Protein product: CASSKVTGVRTDTQYF.

The CDR3 spells CASSQGTVTEAFF. CDR3 coding DNA: TGTGCCAGCAGCCAAGGGACAGTTACTGAAGCTTTCTTT. The chain joins TRBV3-1 (or the pseudogene TRBV3-2) to TRBJ1-1, with D possibly TRBD1 on 6 matching bases. V lost 1 base and J 5 bases, leaving 8 bases between the germline ends. The CDR3 extends over 13 amino acids. The V gene's germline CDR1 is LGHDT and CDR2 YNNKEL (reference sequence).

This chain links TRBV27 with TRBJ1-1, with 7 bases identical to TRBD1. CDR1 is MNHEY, CDR2 SMNVEV, per germline (reference sequence). V trimming: 5 bases; J trimming: 1 base; junction bases outside the gene matches: 1. There are 13 residues in the CDR3. The CDR3 here is CASSRTGNTEAFF. CDR3 bases: TGTGCCAGCAGTCGGACAGGGAACACTGAAGCTTTCTTT.

This clone appeared a single time. The J gene is TRBJ1-5, the V gene TRBV5-6; D may be TRBD1 (6 bases). The CDR3 loop spans 16 amino acids. Trimming cost V 3 bases and J 5 bases, with 18 bases left between them. Germline loops: CDR1 SGHDT, CDR2 YYEEEE. CDR3 sequence: CASSSWTEPQYQPQHF. In nucleotides, the CDR3 is TGTGCCAGCAGCTCTTGGACAGAACCCCAATATCAGCCCCAGCATTTT. The whole variable domain, filled in from reference TRBV5-6 and TRBJ1-5, reads DAGVTQSPTHLIKTRGQQVTLRCSPKSGHDTVSWYQQALGQGPQFIFQYYEEEERQRGNFPDRFSGHQFPNYSSELNVNALLLGDSALYLCASSSWTEPQYQPQHFGDGTRLSIL.

V and J are TRBV11-2 and TRBJ2-4; D might be TRBD1 (6 bases). Trimming took 8 bases from V and 0 from J, leaving 14 bases between them. There are 15 residues in the CDR3. CDR1 is SGHAT, CDR2 FQNNGV, per germline. The CDR3 DNA sequence: TGTGCCAGCGGTACAGGGTATCAAGCCAAAAACATTCAGTACTTC. It is translated as CASGTGYQAKNIQYF.